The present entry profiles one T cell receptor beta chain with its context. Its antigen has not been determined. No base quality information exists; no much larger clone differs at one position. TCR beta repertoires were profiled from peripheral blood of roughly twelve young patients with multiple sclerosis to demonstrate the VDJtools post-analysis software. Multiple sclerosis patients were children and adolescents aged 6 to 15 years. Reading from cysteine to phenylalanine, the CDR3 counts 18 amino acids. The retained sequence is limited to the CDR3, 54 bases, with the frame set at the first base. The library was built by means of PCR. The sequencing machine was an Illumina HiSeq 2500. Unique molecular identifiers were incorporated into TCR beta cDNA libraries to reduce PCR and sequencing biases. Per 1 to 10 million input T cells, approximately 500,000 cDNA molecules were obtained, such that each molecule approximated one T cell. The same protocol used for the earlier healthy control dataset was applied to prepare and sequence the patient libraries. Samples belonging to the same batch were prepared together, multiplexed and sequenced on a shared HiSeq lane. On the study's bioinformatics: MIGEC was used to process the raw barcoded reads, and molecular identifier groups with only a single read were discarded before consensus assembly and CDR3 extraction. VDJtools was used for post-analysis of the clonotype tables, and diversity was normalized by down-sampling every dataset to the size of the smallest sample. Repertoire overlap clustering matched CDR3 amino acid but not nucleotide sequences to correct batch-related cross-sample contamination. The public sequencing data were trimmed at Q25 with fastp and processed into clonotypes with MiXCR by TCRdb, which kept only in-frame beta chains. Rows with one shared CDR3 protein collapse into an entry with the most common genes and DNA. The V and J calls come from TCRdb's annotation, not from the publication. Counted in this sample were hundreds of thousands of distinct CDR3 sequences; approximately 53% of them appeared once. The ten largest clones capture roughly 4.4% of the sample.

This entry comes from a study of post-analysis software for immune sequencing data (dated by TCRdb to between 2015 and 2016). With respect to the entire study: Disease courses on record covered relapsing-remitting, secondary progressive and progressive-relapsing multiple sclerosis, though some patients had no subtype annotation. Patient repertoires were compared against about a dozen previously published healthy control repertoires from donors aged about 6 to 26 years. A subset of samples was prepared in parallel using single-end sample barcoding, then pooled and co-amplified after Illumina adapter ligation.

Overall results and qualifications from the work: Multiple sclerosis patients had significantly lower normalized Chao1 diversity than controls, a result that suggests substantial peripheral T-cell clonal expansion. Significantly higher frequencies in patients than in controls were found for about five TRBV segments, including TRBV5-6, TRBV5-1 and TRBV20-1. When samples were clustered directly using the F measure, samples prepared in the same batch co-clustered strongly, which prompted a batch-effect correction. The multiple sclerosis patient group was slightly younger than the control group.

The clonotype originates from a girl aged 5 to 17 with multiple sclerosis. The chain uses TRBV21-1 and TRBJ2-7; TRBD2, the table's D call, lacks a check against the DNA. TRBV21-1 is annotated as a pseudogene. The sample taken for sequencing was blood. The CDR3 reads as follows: CASREAGGPEFLSYEQYF. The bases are TGTGCCAGCAGGGAAGCGGGAGGGCCCGAATTCTTATCCTACGAGCAGTACTTC.